The text below deals with one T cell receptor beta chain. This entry is derived from a study of blood T cell repertoires in COVID-19. Study overall: The origin of the acute and convalescent COVID-19 samples was the United States, Italy and Spain. The cDNA or gDNA used as material had been derived from T cells, B-cell-depleted T cells, or PBMCs.

As originally analysed: For nucleated cells, counts were estimated from reference gene primer amplification. Measured with immunoSEQ multiplex PCR; TCRdb has only the in-frame clones, and not every one. V and J calls and clone size are as listed in that table; D and trimming were resolved from the DNA. The data contain 200,000 to 300,000 clones, 82% of them singletons. Germline lookup yields CDR1 MNHNY and CDR2 SVGAGI (reference sequence). The trim removed 6 bases at V and 4 bases at J, leaving 11 bases unmatched. This CDR3 is built from 15 residues. This TCR came from a woman in her sixties or seventies with active or convalescent COVID-19. Sequenced input: peripheral blood. This chain links TRBV6-6 with TRBJ2-5; 7 bases are shared with TRBD1. As DNA, the CDR3 is TGTGCCAGCAGGTTCGACAGGGACAGAGTAGAGACCCAGTACTTC. Encoded protein: CASRFDRDRVETQYF.